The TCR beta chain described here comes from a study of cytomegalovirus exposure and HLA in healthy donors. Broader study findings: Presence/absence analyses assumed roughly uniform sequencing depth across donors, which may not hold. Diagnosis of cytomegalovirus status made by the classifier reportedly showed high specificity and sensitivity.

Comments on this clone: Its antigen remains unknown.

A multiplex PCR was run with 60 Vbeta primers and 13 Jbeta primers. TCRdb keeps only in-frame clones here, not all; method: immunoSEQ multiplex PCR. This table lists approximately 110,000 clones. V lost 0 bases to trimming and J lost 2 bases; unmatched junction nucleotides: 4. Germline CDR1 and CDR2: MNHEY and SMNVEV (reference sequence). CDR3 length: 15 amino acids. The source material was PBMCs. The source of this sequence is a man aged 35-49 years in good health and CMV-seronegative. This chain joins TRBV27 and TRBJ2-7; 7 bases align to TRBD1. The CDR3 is CASSLSGGSPYEQYF. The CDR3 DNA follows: TGTGCCAGCAGTTTATCAGGGGGCTCCCCCTACGAGCAGTACTTC.